Following are 15 T cell receptor beta chains from one sample sequenced in a study of T cells in Graves' hyperthyroidism and ophthalmopathy. Amplification of TCR beta CDR3 regions was performed using RNA transcripts as template. During a first-round RT-PCR of the TCR CDR3, the HTBI primer set was used. TCRdb re-called the multiplex PCR reads with MiXCR, one entry per CDR3 protein. The sample includes roughly 380,000 distinct CDR3 sequences, about 15% of them seen just once. The sequencing sample was made of blood. These receptors all stem from a woman in her sixties with Graves' hyperthyroidism.

The rearrangement links TRBV11-2 to TRBJ1-3; no clear D gene. The CDR3 has 13 residues. Trimming left V 2 bases short and J 4 bases short, with 6 bases between. CDR1 is SGHAT, CDR2 FQNNGV, per germline. The CDR3 loop reads CASSLIWGNTIYF. CDR3 nucleotide sequence: TGTGCCAGCAGCTTAATTTGGGGAAACACCATATATTTT.

Only a few counts were recorded for this clonotype. This may come from a read error, since a much larger clone is one base off. The chain uses TRBV7-6 and TRBJ1-2; D uncertain. The CDR3 extends over 14 amino acids. Trimming removed 1 base at V and 8 bases at J, with 14 bases between. Looked up from germline, CDR1 is SGHVS and CDR2 is FNYEAQ. The CDR3 sequence is CASSLGQADEGYTF. Written as DNA, the CDR3 is TGTGCCAGCAGCTTAGGGCAGGCGGATGAGGGCTACACCTTC. Variable domain in full (rest from reference TRBV7-6 and TRBJ1-2): GAGVSQSPRYKVTKRGQDVALRCDPISGHVSLYWYRQALGQGPEFLTYFNYEAQQDKSGLPNDRFSAERPEGSISTLTIQRTEQRDSAMYRCASSLGQADEGYTFGSGTRLTVV.

The gene calls are TRBV27 and TRBJ2-1; D is perhaps TRBD1 (6 bases). The CDR3 contains 14 residues. V dropped 3 bases and J dropped 4 bases, with 10 bases sitting between them. Germline V gene sequence: CDR1 MNHEY, CDR2 SMNVEV (reference sequence). CDR3 region: CASSFQGLYNEQFF. The DNA for the CDR3 is TGTGCCAGCAGTTTCCAGGGGTTGTACAATGAGCAGTTCTTC.

This clonotype showed up just a few times. The chain joins TRBV11-2 to TRBJ2-1; TRBD1 agrees at 11 bases. Per germline, CDR1 SGHAT and CDR2 FQNNGV. The CDR3 runs 15 residues. The ends lost 4 bases at V and 9 bases at J; junction bases unmatched: 8. The CDR3 loop reads CASSSGQGAKIEQFF. The CDR3 bases are TGTGCCAGCAGCTCTGGACAGGGGGCTAAGATTGAGCAGTTCTTC.

This clonotype has more than one count but fewer than ten. This chain links TRBV24-1 with TRBJ2-5; 7 bases are shared with TRBD1. The germline CDR1 and CDR2 sequences are KGHDR and SFDVKD. The CDR3 has 16 amino acids. Unmatched junction bases numbered 9, after V lost 4 bases and J lost 2 bases. CDR3 region: CATSDHTGARQETQYF. Here the CDR3 DNA reads TGTGCCACCAGTGACCACACAGGGGCGAGGCAAGAGACCCAGTACTTC.

This clonotype was seen only a few times. The J gene is TRBJ1-4, the V gene TRBV4-2; 8 positions agree with TRBD1. V shed 4 bases, J shed 6 bases, and the junction held 10 bases outside the gene matches. Germline V CDR1 and CDR2: LGHNA, YNFKEQ. This CDR3 region has 16 residues. The CDR3 DNA reads as TGTGCCAGCAGCCTGTCATACAGGGGGGCGGATGAAAAACTGTTTTTT. Translated: CASSLSYRGADEKLFF.

There are many counts of this clonotype. This rearrangement joins TRBV2 to TRBJ1-5, with D unclear. Germline CDR1 SNHLY, CDR2 FYNNEI. The CDR3 has 13 residues. V was shortened by 7 bases and J by 4 bases, with 11 bases between the two germline ends. In DNA form, the CDR3 reads TGTGCCAGCAAAGTGGGCGGGAATCAGCCCCAGCATTTT. Translating it yields CASKVGGNQPQHF.

The V call is TRBV29-1, the J call TRBJ2-7, with 14 positions matching TRBD2. With 2 bases clipped from V and 3 bases from J, the junction kept 9 bases outside the gene matches. In germline, CDR1 is SQVTM, CDR2 ANQGSEA. CDR3 length: 17 amino acids. Written as DNA, the CDR3 is TGCAGCGTTGAACTGGGGACTAGCGGGAGTTTGAACTACGAGCAGTACTTC. Its translation: CSVELGTSGSLNYEQYF.

In this sample, this clonotype turned up many times. The gene calls are TRBV18 and TRBJ2-1; D possibly matches TRBD1 or TRBD2 (5 bases each). The V end was cut by 0 bases, the J end by 3 bases, with 9 bases between. The length of the CDR3 is 15 residues. Germline CDR1 and CDR2: KGHSH and LQKENI. The CDR3: CASSPPGTDYNEQFF. The CDR3 DNA reads TGTGCCAGCTCACCACCCGGGACGGACTACAATGAGCAGTTCTTC.

This clonotype was seen ten or more times. This sequence joins TRBV6-1 and TRBJ1-2; 8 bases line up with TRBD1. The trim removed 6 bases at V and 4 bases at J, leaving 16 bases unmatched. The length of the CDR3 is 17 residues. In germline, CDR1 is MNHNS, CDR2 SASEGT. The CDR3 region is CASSPRTGLSILYGYTF. The CDR3 DNA is TGTGCCAGCAGCCCCAGGACAGGGCTTTCCATTCTCTATGGCTACACCTTC.

This clonotype occurred a few times. This chain uses TRBV12-3 or TRBV12-4 with TRBJ1-6, with 7 bases identical to TRBD1. The ends lost 5 bases at V and 1 base at J; junction bases unmatched: 8. The CDR3 is 17 amino acids. The CDR3 DNA is TGTGCCAGCAGTAGGACAGGTCCGGGATCCTATAATTCACCCCTCCACTTT. It codes for CASSRTGPGSYNSPLHF.

This clonotype showed up many times. V usage is TRBV9 and J usage is TRBJ1-2, with D tentatively TRBD1 (5 bases). The CDR3 spans 15 residues. The germline CDR1 and CDR2 sequences are SGDLS and YYNGEE. V was clipped by 0 bases and J by 1 base, with 10 bases between them. The chain's CDR3 is CASSVDGRVNYGYTF. In DNA form, the CDR3 reads TGTGCCAGCAGCGTAGACGGCAGGGTTAACTATGGCTACACCTTC. Full variable domain (missing parts from reference TRBV9 and TRBJ1-2): DSGVTQTPKHLITATGQRVTLRCSPRSGDLSVYWYQQSLDQGLQFLIQYYNGEERAKGNILERFSAQQFPDLHSELNLSSLELGDSALYFCASSVDGRVNYGYTFGSGTRLTVV.

This chain uses TRBV20-1 with TRBJ2-1, with 7 bases matching TRBD2. CDR1 is DFQATT and CDR2 is SNEGSKA in the germline V gene (reference sequence). The CDR3 covers 12 residues. Trimming at V came to 7 bases and at J to 2 bases, leaving 2 bases not matched to a gene. As DNA, the CDR3 is TGCAGTGGGGAGGGGACCTACAATGAGCAGTTCTTC. Its protein is CSGEGTYNEQFF.

This clonotype showed up just a few times. The genes are TRBV7-3 and TRBJ2-2, with TRBD1 matching over 12 bases. The CDR3 spans 15 residues. Germline assignment: CDR1 SGHTA and CDR2 FQGTGA. The V gene end was trimmed by 5 bases and the J gene end by 6 bases; junction bases not matched to a gene: 4. In DNA, the CDR3 is TGTGCCAGCAGCCGGGGACAGGGGGCCGCCGGGGAGCTGTTTTTT. This codes for CASSRGQGAAGELFF.

This clonotype was seen repeatedly, ten times or more. The chain links TRBV24-1 to TRBJ1-1; 8 bases are shared with TRBD1. The ends lost 6 bases at V and 2 bases at J; junction bases unmatched: 4. This CDR3 has 14 residues. From germline, CDR1 is KGHDR and CDR2 SFDVKD. CDR3 DNA: TGTGCCACCAGTACGGCAGGGGGCAACACTGAAGCTTTCTTT. Its translation is CATSTAGGNTEAFF.